These T cell receptor beta chains were read from a single sample in a study of blood T cells in healthy people across ages. TCRdb processed the 5' RACE reads anew with MiXCR; each CDR3 protein has one entry. Here the sample spans hundreds of thousands of distinct CDR3 sequences, approximately 30% being singletons. Sequencing was performed on blood. Every receptor here comes from a woman older than 75 in good health. The CDR3 runs from the conserved cysteine through the conserved F or W. A D gene is named only where the DNA matches it firmly. Clone size, where shown, is once, few, many, or a class for clones that have expanded.

clone_size	j_call	d_call	v_call	cdr3_nt	cdr3_aa
once	TRBJ2-3	NA	TRBV24-1	TGTGCCACCAGTGATTTTTCGGACAGCACAGATACGCAGTATTTT	CATSDFSDSTDTQYF
many	TRBJ1-5	NA	TRBV5-1	TGCGCCAGCAGGGAGGGACAATATAGCAATCAGCCCCAGCATTTT	CASREGQYSNQPQHF
many	TRBJ2-1	TRBD2	TRBV7-6	TGTGCCAGCAGCTTAGTGGCGCGGGGGGCAGGGAATGAGCAGTTCTTC	CASSLVARGAGNEQFF
NA	TRBJ2-5	TRBD2	TRBV5-1	TGCGCCAGCGTCCGAGGGTCTAGCGGGGAGACCCAGTACTTC	CASVRGSSGETQYF
NA	TRBJ2-7	NA	TRBV28	TGTGCCAGCAACATTGTTGGGGGGAGCTACGAGCAGTACTTC	CASNIVGGSYEQYF
many	TRBJ1-1	NA	TRBV12-3/TRBV12-4	TGTGCCAGCAGAACCGGGACACCTAACACTGAAGCTTTCTTT	CASRTGTPNTEAFF
many	TRBJ2-1	TRBD2	TRBV6-1	TGTGCCAGCAGGCCCGAGGGACTAGCGGGGGGGCCGTACAATGAGCAGTTCTTC	CASRPEGLAGGPYNEQFF
many	TRBJ2-7	TRBD1	TRBV7-9	TGTGCCAGCAGCTCCCCAGGGACAGGGACTTACGAGCAGTACTTC	CASSSPGTGTYEQYF
NA	TRBJ2-1	NA	TRBV7-3	TGTGCCAGCAGCCCCGGAGCTAGGGGACCTTACAATGAGCAGTTCTTC	CASSPGARGPYNEQFF
many	TRBJ1-2	TRBD1	TRBV25-1	TGTGCCAGCAGTCAAGGGGAGGACAGGCGGCATGGCTACACCTTC	CASSQGEDRRHGYTF
few	TRBJ2-3	NA	TRBV24-1	TGTGCCACCAGTGATCGGGATTTCACAGATACGCAGTATTTT	CATSDRDFTDTQYF
many	TRBJ2-5	TRBD1	TRBV5-1	TGCGCCAGCAGCCCTCCGGGACAGGGGACTTACAATGAGCAGTACTTC	CASSPPGQGTYNEQYF
NA	TRBJ1-1	NA	TRBV7-9	TGTGCCAGCAGCTTAGACCCCGTGGGCACTGAAGCTTTCTTT	CASSLDPVGTEAFF
NA	TRBJ2-1	NA	TRBV5-6	TGTGCCAGCAGCTTGCGGGTCTCCTACAATGAGCAGTTCTTC	CASSLRVSYNEQFF
NA	TRBJ2-5	NA	TRBV12-3/TRBV12-4	TGTGCCAGCAGCCTACAAGCCCTGGCCCAAGAGACCCAGTACTTC	CASSLQALAQETQYF
NA	TRBJ1-5	NA	TRBV20-1	TGCAGTGCTAGAGATATTACAGGGAACCATATTCAGAATCAGCCCCAGCATTTT	CSARDITGNHIQNQPQHF
NA	TRBJ1-5	NA	TRBV12-3/TRBV12-4	TGTGCCAGCAGTTATTCAGGGCGCAATCAGCCCCAGCATTTT	CASSYSGRNQPQHF
many	TRBJ2-3	NA	TRBV6-1	TGTGCCAGCAGTCCCATAGACAACAGGCGGGCCATCACAGATACGCAGTATTTT	CASSPIDNRRAITDTQYF
few	TRBJ1-4	NA	TRBV14	TGTGCCAGCAGCCAGGAGGCTGGGGGGCGCTGGGAAAAACTGTTTTTT	CASSQEAGGRWEKLFF
few	TRBJ1-2	NA	TRBV11-2	TGTGCCAGCAGCTCCGGGCCGCGGGATGGCTACACCTTC	CASSSGPRDGYTF
many	TRBJ2-7	TRBD1	TRBV6-6	TGTGCCAGCAGTTACTACCGGGACAGGGGCGGCTACGAGCAGTACTTC	CASSYYRDRGGYEQYF
NA	TRBJ2-7	NA	TRBV29-1	TGCAGTGTTATGGGACAAAGTTACGAGCAGTACTTC	CSVMGQSYEQYF
NA	TRBJ2-7	NA	TRBV6-1	TGTGCCAGCGCAGCCCGGTCGACCAGGTCCTACGAGCAGTACTTC	CASAARSTRSYEQYF
NA	TRBJ2-7	NA	TRBV12-3/TRBV12-4	TGTGCCAGCAGTATACAAGGACTGGGGCAGTACTTC	CASSIQGLGQYF
NA	TRBJ2-1	NA	TRBV7-9	TGTGCCAGCAGCTTAATGAGTGAGCAGTTCTTC	CASSLMSEQFF
NA	TRBJ2-1	NA	TRBV3-1	TGTGCCAGCAGCCGCCAGCGGTTATACAATGAGCAGTTCTTC	CASSRQRLYNEQFF
few	TRBJ1-4	NA	TRBV2	TGTGCCAGCAGTGCTCGCGCGGCTCGGGGGCTCGGTGAAAAACTGTTTTTT	CASSARAARGLGEKLFF
few	TRBJ2-3	NA	TRBV30	TGTGCCTCCTGTCCCTATAACACAGATACGCAGTATTTT	CASCPYNTDTQYF